The 20 T cell receptor beta chains listed next were all sequenced from one sample in a study of cytomegalovirus exposure and HLA in healthy donors. Some clones are missing from TCRdb's copy, which holds only in-frame ones; the method was immunoSEQ multiplex PCR. The sample contains roughly 100,000 clones, about 86% of which appear only once. The sample taken for sequencing was PBMCs. The receptor source for this set is a woman between 18 and 29 years old in good health and CMV-seropositive.

The chain employs TRBV15 and TRBJ2-5; D is unresolved. CDR1 is LNHNV and CDR2 is YYDKDF in the germline V gene (reference sequence). This CDR3 contains 12 residues. Trimming shortened V by 0 bases and J by 3 bases, and 2 bases separated the two germline ends. CDR3 coding DNA: TGTGCCACCAGCAGAGATAAAGAGACCCAGTACTTC. This sequence encodes CATSRDKETQYF.

The chain links TRBV6-1 to TRBJ1-5; D gene unclear. Trimming took 7 bases from V and 6 from J, leaving 4 bases between them. Germline loops: CDR1 MNHNS, CDR2 SASEGT. The CDR3 sequence is 10 residues long. CDR3 coding DNA: TGTGCCAGCAATAGTCAGCCCCAGCATTTT. It yields the protein CASNSQPQHF.

This clone has more than one count but fewer than ten. The V gene is TRBV20-1, the J gene TRBJ1-2; D is unclear. This CDR3 is 11 amino acids long. Germline V lookup: CDR1 DFQATT, CDR2 SNEGSKA (reference sequence). V was clipped by 7 bases and J by 2 bases, with 8 bases between them. CDR3 DNA: TGCAGTGTCCACGGGAACTATGGCTACACCTTC. Amino acids: CSVHGNYGYTF.

The rearrangement links TRBV5-1 to TRBJ2-5; 13 nucleotides align to TRBD2. From germline, CDR1 is SGHRS and CDR2 YFSETQ. This CDR3 is 18 amino acids long. Trimming cost V 0 bases and J 1 base; bases outside gene matches: 6. The CDR3 DNA reads TGCGCCAGCAGCTTGGTAGGGGGACTAGCGGGAATCCAAGAGACCCAGTACTTC. It translates to CASSLVGGLAGIQETQYF.

The chain carries TRBV11-2 and TRBJ2-2, with 9 bases identical to TRBD2. CDR1 is SGHAT and CDR2 is FQNNGV in the germline V gene. The CDR3 consists of 15 residues. Germline trimming cut 4 bases from V and 3 bases from J; bases unmatched to any gene: 3. CDR3 DNA: TGTGCCAGCAGCTCCAGGACTAGCGACACCGGGGAGCTGTTTTTT. Its translation: CASSSRTSDTGELFF.

The chain has TRBV6-4 and TRBJ1-5; D may be TRBD1 (6 bases). CDR3 length: 15 amino acids. Germline CDR1 and CDR2: MRHNA and SNTAGT. The V gene lost 0 bases and the J gene lost 4 bases, with 10 bases spanning the gap. In DNA form, the CDR3 reads TGTGCCAGCAGTGACTCTATTACAGGGAATCAGCCCCAGCATTTT. This codes for CASSDSITGNQPQHF.

This clone was counted a single time. CDR3 sequence (DNA): TGTGCCAGCACCGCACTCTTGAGCTCCTATAATTCACCCCTCCACTTT. Its translation is CASTALLSSYNSPLHF. This chain joins TRBV5-6 and TRBJ1-6, with D unclear. The germline gives CDR1 SGHDT, CDR2 YYEEEE. CDR3 length equals 16 residues. Deletions cut 6 bases from V and 0 bases from J, with 13 bases between.

The chain carries TRBV29-1 and TRBJ2-7, with a possible D match to TRBD1 (5 bases). Germline CDR1 SQVTM, CDR2 ANQGSEA. With 4 bases removed from V and 1 base from J, the gap between germline ends came to 8 bases. The CDR3 totals 12 residues. In nucleotides, the CDR3 is TGCAGCGTTGGAGCAGGGTCCTACGAGCAGTACTTC. Protein product: CSVGAGSYEQYF.

V gene TRBV10-2 combines with J gene TRBJ2-7; 8 bases map to TRBD1. Germline V gene data show CDR1 as WSHSY and CDR2 as SAAADI. Trimming cost V 6 bases and J 2 bases; bases outside gene matches: 9. This CDR3 spans 15 amino acids. CDR3 sequence (DNA): TGCGCCAGCAGGAACGGACAGGGAAGAACCTACGAGCAGTACTTC. Translating gives CASRNGQGRTYEQYF.

The CDR3 region has the DNA TGCGCCAGCAGCTTGCTGGACAGGGCGGGAGATACGCAGTATTTT. It encodes CASSLLDRAGDTQYF. V is TRBV5-1 and J is TRBJ2-3; TRBD1 agrees at 8 bases. V shed 1 base and J 5 bases; nucleotides not matched to a gene: 6. Germline V gene data show CDR1 as SGHRS and CDR2 as YFSETQ. This CDR3 has 15 amino acids.

This chain uses TRBV4-1 with TRBJ2-5; a possible D gene is TRBD1 (6 bases). This CDR3 comprises 12 residues. Trimming took 4 bases from V and 11 from J, leaving 14 bases between them. Germline CDR1 reads MGHRA; CDR2 reads YSYEKL. In DNA form, the CDR3 reads TGCGCCAGCAGCCCGTTAGGACAGAGACAGTACTTC. This translates into CASSPLGQRQYF.

The V gene is TRBV27, the J gene TRBJ2-5, with D possibly matching TRBD2 (5 bases). Germline CDR1 reads MNHEY; CDR2 reads SMNVEV (reference sequence). This CDR3 contains 16 residues. Trimming removed 2 bases at V and 5 bases at J, with 18 bases between. The CDR3 here is CASSLGPWAGRETQYF. CDR3 bases: TGTGCCAGCAGTTTAGGACCCTGGGCGGGCCGGGAGACCCAGTACTTC.

V and J are TRBV2 and TRBJ1-2; D perhaps matches TRBD1 (5 bases). This CDR3 has 11 residues. Trimming took off 10 bases at V and 8 bases at J, with 14 bases between the two ends. CDR1 is SNHLY and CDR2 is FYNNEI in the germline V gene. The CDR3 bases are TGTGCCACGACCCTCCGGGGGGGCTACACCTTC. Its protein is CATTLRGGYTF.

The rearrangement joins TRBV6-1 to TRBJ1-4; TRBD1 is a possible D gene (6 bases). V was trimmed by 8 bases and J by 3 bases, leaving 13 bases between them. The CDR3 runs 14 residues. Germline V gives CDR1 MNHNS, CDR2 SASEGT. CDR3 DNA: TGTGCCAGCTCCTGGACAGACGCTAATGAAAAACTGTTTTTT. This sequence encodes CASSWTDANEKLFF.

The chain recombines TRBV19 with TRBJ1-3; 9 bases agree with TRBD1. Germline-derived CDR1 and CDR2 are LNHDA and SQIVND (reference sequence). The CDR3 runs 16 residues. Losses at the gene ends were 5 bases for V and 4 bases for J; bases not matched to a gene: 9. CDR3 residues: CASSVQGAIGGNTIYF. CDR3 DNA: TGTGCCAGTAGTGTACAGGGGGCCATAGGAGGAAACACCATATATTTT.

CDR3 coding DNA: TGTGCTAGTGTTCTGACAGGGCTGAATGAGCAGTTCTTC. Translated, it gives CASVLTGLNEQFF. The gene calls are TRBV12-5 and TRBJ2-1, with 7 positions matching TRBD1. This CDR3 has 13 amino acids. In germline, CDR1 is LGHNT, CDR2 FRNRAP. The ends lost 7 bases at V and 7 bases at J; junction bases unmatched: 7.

This chain uses TRBV11-2 with TRBJ2-7; 8 bases fit TRBD1. V lost 5 bases to trimming and J lost 2 bases; unmatched junction nucleotides: 8. CDR3 length: 15 residues. The germline gives CDR1 SGHAT, CDR2 FQNNGV. CDR3 sequence: CASSPPRTGTYEQYF. CDR3 bases: TGTGCCAGCAGCCCTCCCCGGACAGGGACCTACGAGCAGTACTTC.

The chain has TRBV28 and TRBJ2-7, with 8 bases lining up with TRBD2. The CDR3 loop spans 14 amino acids. V trimming: 3 bases; J trimming: 2 bases; junction bases outside the gene matches: 3. Germline V gives CDR1 MDHEN, CDR2 SYDVKM. DNA for the CDR3: TGTGCCAGCAGTTTCATAGCGGGAACCTACGAGCAGTACTTC. Its protein product is CASSFIAGTYEQYF.

The V call is TRBV7-9, the J call TRBJ1-6; 8 bases align to TRBD1. The germline CDR1 and CDR2 sequences are SEHNR and FQNEAQ (reference sequence). The CDR3 extends over 15 amino acids. Losses at the gene ends were 4 bases for V and 7 bases for J; bases not matched to a gene: 6. CDR3 sequence: CASSSGTGVNSPLHF. In nucleotides, the CDR3 is TGTGCCAGCAGCTCCGGGACAGGAGTGAATTCACCCCTCCACTTT.

The chain couples TRBV28 to TRBJ2-5; 7 nucleotides align to TRBD2. Germline assignment: CDR1 MDHEN and CDR2 SYDVKM. Trimming took 2 bases from V and 4 from J; bases not matched to a gene: 4. This CDR3 has 14 residues. CDR3: CASSLGGVRETQYF. Written as DNA, the CDR3 is TGTGCCAGCAGTTTAGGGGGGGTTAGAGAGACCCAGTACTTC.